The present T cell receptor (beta chain) was sequenced within a study of blood T cell repertoires in COVID-19. Study context: T cells, B-cell-depleted T cells, or PBMCs supplied cDNA or gDNA.

Original handling: Estimated nucleated cell counts came from reference gene primer amplification. Clones were read by immunoSEQ multiplex PCR, and TCRdb kept only the in-frame ones, dropping some. V, J and clone size reflect that table, while D and trimming were determined from the DNA. The sample shows roughly 230,000 clones, about 86% of them seen only once. The cohort comprised adults aged roughly 18 to 95 years residing in 20 to 30 US areas. The CDR3 loop spans 15 amino acids. Germline V CDR1 and CDR2: SGHRS, YFSETQ. Trimming shortened V by 10 bases and J by 2 bases, and 20 bases separated the two germline ends.

The clonotype was recovered from a man aged 50-59 years who had recovered from COVID-19. Sequences were obtained from PBMCs or T cells enriched from blood (not recorded which). The chain employs TRBV5-1 and TRBJ2-3, with a possible D match to TRBD2 (6 bases). The CDR3 DNA follows: TGCGCCGGAATCGGGCTAGCGCGAAACACAGATACGCAGTATTTT. Residues: CAGIGLARNTDTQYF.